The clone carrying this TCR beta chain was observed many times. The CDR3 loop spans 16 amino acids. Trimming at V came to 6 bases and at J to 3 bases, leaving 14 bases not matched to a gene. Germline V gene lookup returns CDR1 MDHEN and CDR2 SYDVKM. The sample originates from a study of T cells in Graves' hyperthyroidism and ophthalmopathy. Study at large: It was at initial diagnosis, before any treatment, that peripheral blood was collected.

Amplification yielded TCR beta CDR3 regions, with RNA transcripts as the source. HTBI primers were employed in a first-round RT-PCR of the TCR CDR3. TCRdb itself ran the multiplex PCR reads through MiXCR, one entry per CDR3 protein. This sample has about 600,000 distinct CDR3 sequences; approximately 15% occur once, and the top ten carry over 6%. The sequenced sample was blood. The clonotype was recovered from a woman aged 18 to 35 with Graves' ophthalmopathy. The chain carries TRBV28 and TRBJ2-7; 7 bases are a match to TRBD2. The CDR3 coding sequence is TGTGCCAGCAGCCTCTCCGGACTAGAGGGCCACTACGAGCAGTACTTC. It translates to CASSLSGLEGHYEQYF.